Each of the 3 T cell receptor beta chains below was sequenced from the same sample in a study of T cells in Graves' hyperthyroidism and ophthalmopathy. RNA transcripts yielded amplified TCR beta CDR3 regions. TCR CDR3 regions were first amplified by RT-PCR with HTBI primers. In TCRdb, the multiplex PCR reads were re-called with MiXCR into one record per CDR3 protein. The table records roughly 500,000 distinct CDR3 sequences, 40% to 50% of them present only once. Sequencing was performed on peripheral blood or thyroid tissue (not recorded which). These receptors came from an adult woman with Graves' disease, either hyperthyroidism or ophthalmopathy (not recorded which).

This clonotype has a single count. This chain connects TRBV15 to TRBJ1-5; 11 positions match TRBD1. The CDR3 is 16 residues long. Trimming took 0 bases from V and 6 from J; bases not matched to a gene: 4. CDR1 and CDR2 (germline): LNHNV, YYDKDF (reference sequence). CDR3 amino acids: CATSRDKGTGGQPQHF. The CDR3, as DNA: TGTGCCACCAGCAGAGATAAAGGGACAGGGGGTCAGCCCCAGCATTTT.

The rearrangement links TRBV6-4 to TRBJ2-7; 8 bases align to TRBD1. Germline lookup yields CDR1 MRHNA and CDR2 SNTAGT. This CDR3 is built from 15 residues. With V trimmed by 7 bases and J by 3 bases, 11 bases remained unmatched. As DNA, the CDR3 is TGTGCCAGCACCAATACCGGGACAGGTTTCTACGAGCAGTACTTC. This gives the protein CASTNTGTGFYEQYF.

Here the CDR3 DNA reads TGTGCCAGCGCACGGGACTGGGCTGAAGCTTTCTTT. As protein: CASARDWAEAFF. This chain uses TRBV19 with TRBJ1-1, with a tentative D call TRBD1 (5 bases). Germline assignment: CDR1 LNHDA and CDR2 SQIVND (reference sequence). The V end was cut by 9 bases, the J end by 6 bases, with 14 bases between. This CDR3 contains 12 residues.